The source of this T cell receptor beta chain is a study of monozygotic twins with inflammatory bowel disease. Study outcomes and limitations: What may have added variability to patient repertoires is that immunosuppressive treatments differed.

CDR3 size: 15 residues. CDR1 SGHRS and CDR2 YFSETQ come from the germline V gene. A word on this clonotype: Its target is unknown.

Template switching incorporated UMIs with a 6-nucleotide sample barcode. Reprocessing the 5' RACE reads, TCRdb reports a single entry for every CDR3 protein and omits DNA. The sample shows 90,000 to 110,000 distinct CDR3 sequences, and approximately 13% sits with its ten largest clones. Blood was drawn once per donor, and each sample measured 2 to 3 ml. The V gene is TRBV5-1, the J gene TRBJ2-1. The sequence was collected from a human donor with ulcerative colitis or Crohn's disease, or a healthy co-twin of an affected twin (not recorded which). Material: blood. CDR3 in amino acids: CASSLRDISYNEQFF.